The T cell receptor (beta chain) described here comes from a study of shared clonotypes between healthy human individuals. The study, taken as a whole, reports: Shared clonotypes: approximately 4.5% naive CD4, about 3.5% naive CD8, roughly 2.4% memory CD4, under 0.45% memory CD8. Generation of non-shared clonotypes was less probable than generation of clonotypes shared by all four donors.

Deep-level assay runs were performed. Genomic DNA of every subset was divided equally among multiple immunoSEQ plates. Profiled with immunoSEQ multiplex PCR; TCRdb holds only in-frame clones, not every one. The data contain about 680,000 clones, about 80% of them seen just once; the ten biggest clones take up 1.5% to 2%. Concerning this clone: What it recognizes is unknown.

The CDR3 is made up of 15 amino acids. V shed 4 bases and J shed 4 bases, with 17 bases lying between them. Per the germline V gene, CDR1 is SGHRS and CDR2 is YFSETQ. The gene calls are TRBV5-1 and TRBJ2-5, with D possibly called TRBD1 or TRBD2 (5 bases each). The sample was memory CD4+ T cells sorted from blood. Specified subset: CD45RA-negative fraction. The sequence came from a woman aged 25 to 45 in good health. The DNA for the CDR3 is TGCGCCAGCAGCCTCGGTTCGGGGACCCCAGAGACCCAGTACTTC. Translating gives CASSLGSGTPETQYF.